The rows below give T cell receptor beta chains drawn from one sample of a study of cytomegalovirus exposure and HLA in healthy donors. TCRdb's copy holds only in-frame clones and misses some; the assay was immunoSEQ multiplex PCR. The sample includes 200,000 to 250,000 clones, about 80% of them seen just once. Sequencing was carried out using PBMCs. The source of these receptors is a woman in her forties in good health and CMV-seronegative. CDR3s include the opening cysteine and the closing phenylalanine or tryptophan. Clone size is shown for a subset of rows, as once, few, many or a class of expanded clone.

CDR3 length	V gene	clone size	J gene	CDR3 protein
15	TRBV28	-	TRBJ2-3	CASSGIGTSTDTQYF
15	TRBV30	-	TRBJ1-2	CAWSVWDRGTYGYTF
11	TRBV30	-	TRBJ2-1	CAWGAYNEQFF
15	TRBV23-1	-	TRBJ1-1	CASSQRQPLNTEAFF
12	TRBV29-1	few	TRBJ1-1	CSVEQGGLGAFF
15	TRBV6-1	few	TRBJ2-1	CASSRAGGSYNEQFF
15	TRBV7-2	-	TRBJ2-1	CASSSTNWAYNEQFF
15	TRBV5-6	-	TRBJ2-1	CASSFMGQGSNEQFF
15	TRBV6-5	-	TRBJ2-3	CASSYGTESTDTQYF
13	TRBV18	-	TRBJ1-5	CASSPASNQPQHF
16	TRBV29-1	-	TRBJ1-1	CSVEAGPPNPDTEAFF
14	TRBV10-3	-	TRBJ1-1	CAIRTGNWRTEAFF
12	TRBV30	-	TRBJ1-1	CAWSVMNTEAFF
15	TRBV5-5	-	TRBJ1-5	CASSLEAGWGQPQHF
13	TRBV9	-	TRBJ1-2	CASSVGEEYGYTF
13	TRBV19	-	TRBJ2-2	CASSIGLTGELFF
16	TRBV7-9	-	TRBJ2-3	CASSRSGGGVTDTQYF
14	TRBV27	-	TRBJ1-2	CASSRQGALGGYTF
13	TRBV11-3	-	TRBJ1-2	CASSLALNYGYTF
13	TRBV10-1	-	TRBJ1-5	CASSATGRQPQHF
16	TRBV14	few	TRBJ1-2	CASSFGQTGSVYGYTF
15	TRBV14	once	TRBJ2-5	CASSQAGGHLKAQYF
11	TRBV2	-	TRBJ2-3	CASRLWDTQYF
12	TRBV6-5	-	TRBJ1-1	CASRRHGTEAFF
16	TRBV2	-	TRBJ2-2	CASSVDSGGNTGELFF
15	TRBV7-2	-	TRBJ1-1	CASKIQGGMNTEAFF
16	TRBV19	-	TRBJ2-5	CASMGLERGGRETQYF
13	TRBV27	-	TRBJ1-1	CASSLLQGSEAFF
13	TRBV7-9	-	TRBJ1-2	CASTVGGNYGYTF
15	TRBV6-1	few	TRBJ2-7	CASSEWSELGYEQYF
15	TRBV4-2	once	TRBJ2-7	CASSSLREKNYEQYF
16	TRBV2	-	TRBJ1-6	CASMADRTSYNSPLHF
12	TRBV21-1	-	TRBJ1-1	CASSRDTVEAFF
14	TRBV30	-	TRBJ2-7	CAAAPGQGFGQQYF
13	TRBV2	-	TRBJ1-2	CASSDPDYYGYTF
14	TRBV29-1	once	TRBJ2-7	CSVAKPGGFYEQYF
14	TRBV5-4	-	TRBJ1-1	CASSFTDRATEAFF
14	TRBV7-9	-	TRBJ2-7	CASSPGTGPYEQYF
16	TRBV5-5	-	TRBJ2-7	CASSLLGAGGTYEQYF
16	TRBV2	once	TRBJ1-5	CASSSPTGGGSQPQHF
15	TRBV15	-	TRBJ2-5	CATSTSGGAAKTQYF
14	TRBV6-6	-	TRBJ2-7	CASSFTSGGYEQYF
17	TRBV18	-	TRBJ1-5	CASSPGQGMPRNQPQHF
15	TRBV14	-	TRBJ2-7	CASSQGSRGSYEQYF
14	TRBV7-6	-	TRBJ2-5	CASSLRTSGGAKYF
14	TRBV19	few	TRBJ1-2	CASSKRGAGYGYTF
16	TRBV27	-	TRBJ2-1	CASSLKLTESYNEQFF
13	TRBV21-1	-	TRBJ1-2	CALKERGNYGYTF
14	TRBV6-5	-	TRBJ2-7	CASSILAGYYEQYF
15	TRBV7-9	-	TRBJ1-2	CASSPSGGGPYGYTF
16	TRBV5-4	once	TRBJ1-1	CASTTGGNVRNTEAFF
16	TRBV27	-	TRBJ2-3	CASFPRLAGVKERQYF
13	TRBV6-5	-	TRBJ1-1	CASSFYRDTEAFF